The 32 T cell receptor beta chains in this list originate from one sample, sequenced in a study of blood T cell repertoires in COVID-19 (dated by TCRdb to 2018 to 2021). The library was generated by the immunoSEQ multiplex PCR assay. Here the immuneACCESS table is served through TCRdb, limited to in-frame sequences with V and J called. Missing clones are a known gap in these copies; in checked studies unresolved V genes cover under half, and the rest lacks a known reason. In all, the sample holds 450,000 or so clones, and 90% of those were seen once. The ten largest clones add up to about 0.63% of the sample. The sample comprised PBMCs or T cells enriched from blood (not recorded which). The receptors stem from a man younger than 35 who had recovered from COVID-19.

The V and J genes are TRBV15 and TRBJ2-7, with 9 bases identical to TRBD1. The V and J ends lost 5 bases and 6 bases, in that order; junction bases with no gene match: 11. This CDR3 contains 15 residues. CDR1 LNHNV and CDR2 YYDKDF come from the germline V gene (reference sequence). This chain's CDR3 is CATSPQGAHYSEQYF. CDR3 DNA sequence: TGTGCCACCAGCCCACAGGGGGCCCACTACTCCGAGCAGTACTTC.

This clone has only a few counts. V gene TRBV11-2 combines with J gene TRBJ1-2, with D unclear. CDR1 and CDR2 from the germline V gene are SGHAT and FQNNGV. The CDR3 runs 13 residues. Trimming cost V 3 bases and J 2 bases, with 7 bases left between them. The CDR3 DNA is TGTGCCAGCAGCTTGCGGCTCAACTATGGCTACACCTTC. The encoded protein is CASSLRLNYGYTF.

On this clone itself: Other DNA sequences in this specimen translate into the identical CDR3. The J gene is TRBJ1-2, the V gene TRBV3-1 (or the pseudogene TRBV3-2), with a tentative D call TRBD1 (5 bases). Germline V lookup: CDR1 LGHDT, CDR2 YNNKEL (reference sequence). The CDR3 is 13 residues long. V was clipped by 6 bases and J by 2 bases, with 10 bases between them. The DNA of the CDR3 is TGTGCCAGCAGTCCACAGGAGAACTATGGCTACACCTTC. As protein: CASSPQENYGYTF.

This clone was picked up a small number of times. V usage is TRBV3-1 (or the pseudogene TRBV3-2) and J usage is TRBJ2-2; TRBD2 agrees at 8 bases. V shed 9 bases and J 6 bases; nucleotides not matched to a gene: 6. Germline V gene sequence: CDR1 LGHDT, CDR2 YNNKEL (reference sequence). CDR3 length: 13 residues. The CDR3 sequence is CASGLAVSGELFF. As DNA, the CDR3 is TGTGCCAGTGGACTAGCCGTCTCCGGGGAGCTGTTTTTT.

The chain combines TRBV20-1 with TRBJ2-7; TRBD1 aligns across 8 bases. The CDR3 totals 11 residues. V lost 6 bases and J lost 7; bases outside the gene matches: 5. CDR1 is DFQATT, CDR2 SNEGSKA, per germline (reference sequence). The CDR3 protein is CSARQGWEQYF. CDR3 in DNA: TGCAGTGCCCGACAGGGGTGGGAGCAGTACTTC.

The chain employs TRBV3-1 (or the pseudogene TRBV3-2) and TRBJ2-2; D remains unclear. The CDR3 sequence is 13 residues long. Trimming left V 0 bases short and J 7 bases short, with 6 bases between. Germline-derived CDR1 and CDR2 are LGHDT and YNNKEL (reference sequence). The CDR3, as DNA: TGTGCCAGCAGCCAAGACCTCGGCGGGGAGCTGTTTTTT. It yields the protein CASSQDLGGELFF.

The gene calls are TRBV27 and TRBJ2-7, with D tentatively TRBD2 (5 bases). Germline lookup yields CDR1 MNHEY and CDR2 SMNVEV (reference sequence). V was pared by 6 bases and J by 0 bases, with 12 bases between. This CDR3 spans 14 amino acids. The CDR3 nucleotides are TGTGCCAGCAGATCTTGGGAGATCTCCTACGAGCAGTACTTC. Translating it yields CASRSWEISYEQYF.

The chain recombines TRBV11-2 with TRBJ2-7; 11 bases line up with TRBD1. The length of the CDR3 is 16 residues. V gave up 1 base and J gave up 7 bases; unmatched junction bases: 9. The germline CDR1 and CDR2 sequences are SGHAT and FQNNGV. The CDR3, as DNA: TGTGCCAGCAGCTTAGTTTTACCGGGACAGGGGGTTGAGCAGTACTTC. This gives the protein CASSLVLPGQGVEQYF.

The chain carries TRBV3-1 (or the pseudogene TRBV3-2) and TRBJ1-2, with a weak D call TRBD1 (5 bases). CDR1 and CDR2 (germline): LGHDT, YNNKEL (reference sequence). The CDR3 has 14 amino acids. V was trimmed by 3 bases and J by 5 bases, leaving 13 bases between them. CDR3 region: CASSQGVGRYGYTF. The CDR3 region has the DNA TGTGCCAGCAGCCAGGGGGTCGGGAGGTATGGCTACACCTTC.

The J gene is TRBJ2-1, the V gene TRBV5-6, with TRBD2 matching 11 bases. There are 16 residues in the CDR3. Germline trimming cut 4 bases from V and 4 bases from J; bases unmatched to any gene: 7. CDR1 is SGHDT and CDR2 is YYEEEE in the germline V gene. Written as DNA, the CDR3 is TGTGCCAGCAGCAACATATCTAGCGGGAGGTACAATGAGCAGTTCTTC. It specifies CASSNISSGRYNEQFF. Filled out from reference TRBV5-6 and TRBJ2-1, the complete variable domain reads DAGVTQSPTHLIKTRGQQVTLRCSPKSGHDTVSWYQQALGQGPQFIFQYYEEEERQRGNFPDRFSGHQFPNYSSELNVNALLLGDSALYLCASSNISSGRYNEQFFGPGTRLTVL.

The chain recombines TRBV27 with TRBJ1-1, with a tentative D call TRBD1 (5 bases). Trimming removed 5 bases from V and 5 bases from J, with 15 bases in between. The CDR3 runs 14 residues. CDR1 and CDR2 from the germline V gene are MNHEY and SMNVEV (reference sequence). The CDR3 DNA reads as TGTGCCAGCAGTACCCGGGGGGAGGTAACTGAAGCTTTCTTT. Amino acids: CASSTRGEVTEAFF.

The chain is built from TRBV7-2 and TRBJ1-4; no firm D call. V lost 2 bases and J 7 bases, leaving 8 bases between the germline ends. Germline CDR1 and CDR2: SGHTA and FQGNSA. This CDR3 spans 13 amino acids. Written as DNA, the CDR3 is TGTGCCAGCAGCTTAAGCGTGATTGAAAAACTGTTTTTT. Translated: CASSLSVIEKLFF.

The chain uses TRBV28 and TRBJ1-2; D gene ambiguous. Per the germline V gene, CDR1 is MDHEN and CDR2 is SYDVKM. Deletions cut 5 bases from V and 5 bases from J, with 15 bases between. The CDR3 extends over 14 amino acids. The CDR3: CASSTQRVLYGYTF. The CDR3, as DNA: TGTGCCAGCAGTACTCAGAGGGTCCTGTATGGCTACACCTTC.

The chain uses TRBV7-2 and TRBJ2-2; 9 bases match TRBD1. Germline-derived CDR1 and CDR2 are SGHTA and FQGNSA. The CDR3 has 15 amino acids. After removal of 6 bases from V and 6 bases from J, the junction contained 8 bases not matched to a gene. The CDR3 reads CASSQGQGSAGELFF. The CDR3 DNA reads as TGTGCCAGCAGTCAGGGACAGGGTAGCGCCGGGGAGCTGTTTTTT.

The chain couples TRBV18 to TRBJ1-1; perhaps TRBD1 as D (5 bases). V lost 5 bases and J lost 7, with 20 bases in between. The CDR3 covers 15 residues. The germline gives CDR1 KGHSH, CDR2 LQKENI. CDR3 sequence: CASSEFGGVYFEAFF. CDR3 in DNA: TGTGCCAGCTCAGAGTTCGGGGGGGTTTATTTTGAAGCTTTCTTT.

The rearrangement uses TRBV6-5 and TRBJ1-1; possible D gene TRBD1, 5 bases. V was trimmed by 7 bases and J by 2 bases, leaving 11 bases between them. Germline CDR1 reads MNHEY; CDR2 reads SVGAGI. The CDR3 covers 13 residues. CDR3 sequence: CASTRRGNTEAFF. As DNA, the CDR3 is TGTGCCAGCACCCGGAGGGGAAACACTGAAGCTTTCTTT.

The chain carries TRBV5-7 and TRBJ1-5, with 8 bases fitting TRBD1. TRBV5-7 is classed as an ORF, of uncertain function. V lost 4 bases to trimming and J lost 2 bases; unmatched junction nucleotides: 11. The CDR3 consists of 17 residues. CDR3 DNA sequence: TGTGCCAGCAGCCAGGGACAGGCACCGGGAGGCAATCAGCCCCAGCATTTT. Its protein product is CASSQGQAPGGNQPQHF.

J is TRBJ1-5 and V is TRBV2; D gene unclear. CDR3 length equals 14 residues. V lost 5 bases to trimming and J lost 9 bases, with 17 bases between them. Germline V CDR1 and CDR2: SNHLY, FYNNEI. The chain's CDR3 is CASSSVAAAVPQHF. The CDR3 nucleotides are TGTGCCAGCAGTTCCGTGGCAGCGGCGGTGCCCCAGCATTTT.

The rearrangement links TRBV12-5 to TRBJ1-2, with 8 bases lining up with TRBD1. The CDR3 has 14 amino acids. V dropped 6 bases and J dropped 13; count of bases not matched to a gene: 16. Per the germline V gene, CDR1 is LGHNT and CDR2 is FRNRAP. The CDR3 is CASGPGQATDRFTF. Here the CDR3 DNA reads TGTGCTAGTGGGCCGGGACAGGCGACCGATAGATTCACCTTC.

This chain joins TRBV3-1 (or the pseudogene TRBV3-2) and TRBJ2-1; tentative D call: TRBD2 (5 bases). With 1 base removed from V and 12 bases from J, the gap between germline ends came to 10 bases. The CDR3 loop spans 12 amino acids. CDR1 is LGHDT and CDR2 is YNNKEL in the germline V gene (reference sequence). CDR3 bases: TGTGCCAGCAGCCAAGGGGAGAACGGGCAGTTCTTC. It is translated as CASSQGENGQFF.

This clone was seen a single time. V gene TRBV7-9 combines with J gene TRBJ1-2, with a weak D call TRBD1 (6 bases). V was shortened by 5 bases and J by 8 bases, with 24 bases between the two germline ends. The CDR3 runs to 16 residues. Germline V gene data show CDR1 as SEHNR and CDR2 as FQNEAQ (reference sequence). The CDR3 DNA reads as TGTGCCAGCAGCGAAACAAAGAAAACAGGGTCATACGGCTACACCTTC. It translates to CASSETKKTGSYGYTF.

V gene TRBV3-1 (or the pseudogene TRBV3-2) combines with J gene TRBJ2-7; D perhaps matches TRBD1 (5 bases). The ends were cut back, 4 bases at V and 2 bases at J, with 9 bases in the middle. This CDR3 contains 13 residues. The germline V gene has CDR1 LGHDT and CDR2 YNNKEL (reference sequence). CDR3 residues: CASSLTGTYEQYF. The CDR3 nucleotides read TGTGCCAGCAGCCTTACAGGAACCTACGAGCAGTACTTC.

This clone was seen a single time. The chain recombines TRBV12-3 or TRBV12-4 with TRBJ1-2; TRBD1 aligns across 7 bases. This CDR3 contains 13 residues. V dropped 3 bases and J dropped 6; count of bases not matched to a gene: 4. The CDR3, as DNA: TGTGCCAGCAGTTTTCAGGGGGGCCATGGCTACACCTTC. This gives the protein CASSFQGGHGYTF.

The V and J genes are TRBV6-5 and TRBJ2-7, with 9 positions matching TRBD1. The trim removed 5 bases at V and 5 bases at J, leaving 7 bases unmatched. CDR1 is MNHEY and CDR2 is SVGAGI in the germline V gene. This CDR3 has 14 residues. CDR3 amino acids: CASSTQGAVDEQYF. The CDR3 DNA sequence: TGTGCCAGCAGTACACAGGGGGCGGTTGACGAGCAGTACTTC.

This chain connects TRBV19 to TRBJ2-1; 7 bases match TRBD1. CDR1 is LNHDA, CDR2 SQIVND, per germline (reference sequence). Germline trimming cut 1 base from V and 4 bases from J; bases unmatched to any gene: 7. The CDR3 spans 16 residues. CDR3 residues: CASSIGHRGDYNEQFF. The CDR3 nucleotides read TGTGCCAGTAGTATAGGCCACAGGGGAGATTACAATGAGCAGTTCTTC.

V is TRBV18 and J is TRBJ1-4, with a weak D call TRBD1 (5 bases). V lost 5 bases, J lost 0 bases, and 7 bases lay in between. Germline V gene sequence: CDR1 KGHSH, CDR2 LQKENI. This CDR3 has 14 residues. The CDR3 bases are TGTGCCAGCTCAGAAGGGGCAACTAATGAAAAACTGTTTTTT. Translated: CASSEGATNEKLFF.

The chain has TRBV10-1 and TRBJ1-6; D may be TRBD1 (6 bases). The CDR3 runs 15 residues. V was trimmed by 6 bases and J by 8 bases, leaving 17 bases between them. CDR1 and CDR2 (germline): WNHNN, SYGVQD (reference sequence). CDR3 sequence reads: CASSTGRGAYSPLHF. For the CDR3, the DNA is TGCGCCAGCAGCACCGGACGGGGGGCGTATTCACCCCTCCACTTT.

The chain has TRBV24-1 and TRBJ1-1; D is uncertain. V lost 2 bases and J lost 10, with 10 bases in between. The CDR3 is 12 amino acids. Germline values: CDR1 KGHDR, CDR2 SFDVKD. CDR3 DNA sequence: TGTGCCACCAGTGATTCTACCGGTGCAGCTTTCTTT. It encodes CATSDSTGAAFF.

This chain uses TRBV12-5 with TRBJ1-1; 9 nucleotides align to TRBD1. Germline CDR1 is LGHNT and CDR2 is FRNRAP. The CDR3 contains 15 residues. Losses at the gene ends were 7 bases for V and 6 bases for J; bases not matched to a gene: 12. Here the CDR3 DNA reads TGTGCTAGTGCTAACATGGGACAGGGTCAAGCTGAAGCTTTCTTT. Protein sequence: CASANMGQGQAEAFF.

The CDR3 DNA sequence: TGTGCCAGCAGGTCCCTCGGACAGACGAGGGACACTGAAGCTTTCTTT. Translated, it gives CASRSLGQTRDTEAFF. The rearrangement joins TRBV27 to TRBJ1-1, with D perhaps TRBD1 (6 bases). Germline values: CDR1 MNHEY, CDR2 SMNVEV (reference sequence). Trimming cost V 6 bases and J 3 bases, with 20 bases left between them. The CDR3 has 16 amino acids.

This clone was counted a single time. The chain is built from TRBV18 and TRBJ2-1; the match to TRBD1 covers 9 bases. This CDR3 has 14 residues. The V segment lost 5 bases and the J segment 4 bases; nucleotides outside the gene matches: 3. Germline CDR1 KGHSH, CDR2 LQKENI. CDR3 nucleotides: TGTGCCAGCTCAATGGGACAGGGATACAATGAGCAGTTCTTC. Protein sequence: CASSMGQGYNEQFF.

The genes are TRBV12-5 and TRBJ1-1; D gene uncertain. The germline V gene encodes CDR1 LGHNT and CDR2 FRNRAP. This CDR3 is 12 amino acids long. V lost 4 bases and J lost 4, with 7 bases in between. The CDR3 loop reads CASGSNPTEAFF. The CDR3 DNA reads TGTGCTAGTGGTTCCAATCCCACTGAAGCTTTCTTT.